This T cell receptor (beta chain) is from a study of cytomegalovirus exposure and HLA in healthy donors. Libraries were prepared by immunoSEQ multiplex PCR; TCRdb keeps only in-frame clonotypes and omits some of them. Of 130,000 to 150,000 clones listed, just over 85% are singletons. This clone was detected once. What it recognizes is unknown. An end of the junction does not agree with germline; a read error may underlie this. Regarding the study as a whole: A few CMV-associated chains proved CMV antigen-specific in vitro. Most TCR sequences were uncommon, yet certain public TCRs appeared in many donors. It was approximately 160 TCR beta chains that were listed as cytomegalovirus-associated.

Sequencing used PBMCs. The receptor's source is a young woman in good health and CMV-seropositive.

Here the CDR3 reads CRDRVGCADYGYTF. In nucleotides, the CDR3 is TGCAGGGACAGGGTTGGGTGTGCCGACTATGGCTACACCTTC. The gene calls are TRBV7-3 and TRBJ1-2; 9 nucleotides line up with TRBD1. The CDR3 is made up of 14 amino acids. CDR1 SGHTA and CDR2 FQGTGA come from the germline V gene.